Listed below are T cell receptor beta chains from one sample, sequenced in a study of cytomegalovirus exposure and HLA in healthy donors. Libraries were prepared by immunoSEQ multiplex PCR; TCRdb keeps only in-frame clonotypes and omits some of them. This table has about 140,000 clones, approximately 77% appearing once. The sample comprised PBMCs. Every receptor here comes from a woman aged 50 to 60 in good health and CMV-seronegative. Both conserved end residues are part of each CDR3. Fields, in order: V gene, J gene, D gene, clone size, CDR3 DNA, CDR3 protein. A D gene is named only where the DNA matches it firmly. Part of the rows lack a size; the others show once, few, many or a class for expanded clones.

TRBV15	TRBJ2-1	.	few	TGTGCCACCAGCCTACGAGAGGGGGGGGGTCGTGAGCAGTTCTTC	CATSLREGGGREQFF
TRBV10-3	TRBJ1-2	.	.	TGTGCCATCAGTGATACCCCAACAGGGAACTATGGCTACACCTTC	CAISDTPTGNYGYTF
TRBV30	TRBJ1-3	.	.	TGTGCCTGGGGAGACGGCCGCTCTGGAAACACCATATATTTT	CAWGDGRSGNTIYF
TRBV28	TRBJ1-3	.	.	TGTGCCAGCAGTTTATCGTCCCCAGGGGGAAACACCATATATTTT	CASSLSSPGGNTIYF
TRBV5-4	TRBJ1-2	TRBD1	few	TGTGCCAGCAGCTTGGGGACAGGGGCGGACTATGGCTACACCTTC	CASSLGTGADYGYTF
TRBV6-1	TRBJ2-1	.	.	TGTGCCAGCAGTGAAAGTATATCGACAGGAGCCTATGAGCAGTTCTTC	CASSESISTGAYEQFF
TRBV28	TRBJ2-7	.	once	TGTGCCAGCAGCCTACAGGCCCCAGGGGAGCAGTACTTC	CASSLQAPGEQYF
TRBV5-1	TRBJ2-2	TRBD1	.	TGCGCCAGCAGCTTGGAGACAGGGAGCACCGGGGAGCTGTTTTTT	CASSLETGSTGELFF
TRBV7-8	TRBJ1-3	TRBD1	.	TGTGCCAGCGGAGCCAGGACAGGGGGAATTTATGGAAACACCATATATTTT	CASGARTGGIYGNTIYF
TRBV6-4	TRBJ2-5	TRBD2	.	TGTGCCAGCAGTGAAATAGCGGGGGGAATGAAGACCCAGTACTTC	CASSEIAGGMKTQYF
TRBV19	TRBJ1-5	TRBD1	.	TGTGCCAGTCAGACGACCCAGGGGGGCAATCAGCCCCAGCATTTT	CASQTTQGGNQPQHF
TRBV15	TRBJ2-7	.	.	TGTGCCACCAGCTCCCAAAGGGGATTGTCCTACGAGCAGTACTTC	CATSSQRGLSYEQYF
TRBV7-2	TRBJ1-1	.	once	TGTGCCAGCAGCTTAACGTTGGGAGCCACCAGGGCTTTCTTT	CASSLTLGATRAFF
TRBV6-4	TRBJ2-3	TRBD1	many	TGTGCCAGCAGTGTCCTCTCCACAGGGGACACAGATACGCAGTATTTT	CASSVLSTGDTDTQYF
TRBV10-3	TRBJ1-4	.	.	TGTGCCATCAGCGAGCAAGGACAGCCTAATGAAAAACTGTTTTTT	CAISEQGQPNEKLFF
TRBV4-2	TRBJ1-1	.	.	TGTGCCAGCAGCCAAGATCCCGACACTGAAGCTTTCTTT	CASSQDPDTEAFF
TRBV11-2	TRBJ1-1	.	.	TGTGCCAGCAGCTTAGGCTCCCACAGGAACACTGAAGCTTTCTTT	CASSLGSHRNTEAFF
TRBV5-5	TRBJ1-2	.	.	TGTGCCAGCAGCTTGTCACAGGGTGCTGGCTACACCTTC	CASSLSQGAGYTF
TRBV7-8	TRBJ2-2	.	.	TGTGCCAGCAGCTTATTCGGGGGCACCGGGGAGCTGTTTTTT	CASSLFGGTGELFF
TRBV11-1	TRBJ2-5	.	.	TGTGCCAGCAGCTTAGAAGCGGGTGAAGAGACCCAGTACTTC	CASSLEAGEETQYF
TRBV5-1	TRBJ1-5	.	.	TGCGCCAGCAGCTTCTCCGTTAATCAGCCCCAGCATTTT	CASSFSVNQPQHF
TRBV6-6	TRBJ1-2	.	.	TGTGCCAGCAGTTTTGACAGCAACTATGGCTACACCTTC	CASSFDSNYGYTF
TRBV5-1	TRBJ1-1	.	.	TGCGCCAGCAGCCCACTACAGGGTAGGAACACTGAAGCTTTCTTT	CASSPLQGRNTEAFF
TRBV6-5	TRBJ1-2	.	.	TGTGCCAGCAGTTACTCCGGGTCGCACTATGGCTACACCTTC	CASSYSGSHYGYTF
TRBV4-1	TRBJ2-2	TRBD1	.	TGCGCCAGCAGCCAGAGGGACGTGAGACAGGGGGCTACCGGGGAGCTGTTTTTT	CASSQRDVRQGATGELFF
TRBV7-2	TRBJ2-5	.	.	TGTGCCAGCAGCTTAGCCTCGTATCAGGGGACCCAGTACTTC	CASSLASYQGTQYF
TRBV7-9	TRBJ1-3	.	.	TGTGCCAGCAACTCCTTGTTTGGAGAAACTGGAAACACCATATATTTT	CASNSLFGETGNTIYF
TRBV18	TRBJ1-6	TRBD1	once	TGTGCCAGCTCACAGTCCCAGGGACAGATTAATTCACCCCTCCACTTT	CASSQSQGQINSPLHF
TRBV5-1	TRBJ2-7	TRBD1	.	TGCGCCAGCAGCCCTCGTGCCGGGACAGGCGTCGTCGAGCAGTACTTC	CASSPRAGTGVVEQYF
TRBV25-1	TRBJ2-6	.	.	TGTGCCAGCAGTGAATCCCGGTCCCCTGGGGCCAACGTCCTGACTTTC	CASSESRSPGANVLTF